One and the same sample provided the 20 T cell receptor beta chains below, sequenced in a study of CD8+ T cells in alopecia areata. Specified treatment: oral pan-JAK inhibitor, 5-10 mg twice daily. From alopecia areata patients, lesional scalp punch biopsies and peripheral blood were collected. Extracted RNA was reverse transcribed, and the resulting cDNA served as sequencing template. Some clones are missing from TCRdb's copy, which holds only in-frame ones; the method was immunoSEQ multiplex PCR. The table includes approximately 18,000 clones, 59% detected once. The sequencing here drew on skin, taken at week 4, from a patient treated with tofacitinib. The receptors shown here come from a human donor with alopecia areata.

This rearrangement joins TRBV5-1 to TRBJ1-4; TRBD1 might be the D (6 bases). The CDR3 spans 15 residues. From germline, CDR1 is SGHRS and CDR2 YFSETQ. Trimming shortened V by 3 bases and J by 5 bases, and 14 bases separated the two germline ends. CDR3 DNA sequence: TGCGCCAGCAGCTCCTTGGGTAGGGGGAATGAAAAACTGTTTTTT. This codes for CASSSLGRGNEKLFF.

A few counts support this clone. The chain carries TRBV6-5 and TRBJ2-2; D gene unclear. V was shortened by 3 bases and J by 0 bases, with 8 bases between the two germline ends. The CDR3 spans 15 residues. Germline CDR1 reads MNHEY; CDR2 reads SVGAGI. The CDR3 spells CASSYRHPNTGELFF. For the CDR3, the DNA is TGTGCCAGCAGTTATAGACACCCGAACACCGGGGAGCTGTTTTTT.

The chain is built from TRBV6-5 and TRBJ1-2, with TRBD1 as a possible D gene (5 bases). Deletions cut 10 bases from V and 0 bases from J, with 15 bases between. Germline values: CDR1 MNHEY, CDR2 SVGAGI. The CDR3 runs to 14 residues. Written as DNA, the CDR3 is TGTGCCACCCGTCGGGGCTATACTAACTATGGCTACACCTTC. This sequence encodes CATRRGYTNYGYTF.

The gene calls are TRBV28 and TRBJ2-4; D perhaps matches TRBD2 (6 bases). Trimming cost V 7 bases and J 3 bases, with 10 bases left between them. Germline assignment: CDR1 MDHEN and CDR2 SYDVKM. The CDR3 spans 13 residues. CDR3 region: CASTGGGKNIQYF. The CDR3 DNA follows: TGTGCCAGCACCGGGGGAGGCAAAAACATTCAGTACTTC. Looking up the rest from reference TRBV28 and TRBJ2-4 gives the full variable domain: DVKVTQSSRYLVKRTGEKVFLECVQDMDHENMFWYRQDPGLGLRLIYFSYDVKMKEKGDIPEGYSVSREKKERFSLILESASTNQTSMYLCASTGGGKNIQYFGAGTRLSVL.

The chain employs TRBV7-9 and TRBJ2-3, with D possibly being TRBD2 (5 bases). Germline CDR1 SEHNR, CDR2 FQNEAQ (reference sequence). Between the trimmed V and J ends, which lost 1 base and 7 bases, there was a span of 12 bases. This CDR3 is built from 14 residues. CDR3: CASSLEPSRHTQYF. CDR3 in DNA: TGTGCCAGCAGCTTAGAGCCTAGCAGACATACGCAGTATTTT.

This sequence joins TRBV9 and TRBJ2-3, with 14 bases aligning to TRBD2. Trimming removed 0 bases from V and 1 base from J; junction bases left unmatched: 1. Germline V CDR1 and CDR2: SGDLS, YYNGEE. The CDR3 length is 17 residues. The chain's CDR3 is CASSVGGLAGGTDTQYF. CDR3 coding DNA: TGTGCCAGCAGCGTAGGGGGACTAGCGGGAGGCACAGATACGCAGTATTTT.

The chain is built from TRBV7-6 and TRBJ1-1; D possibly corresponds to TRBD1 (5 bases). The V gene's germline CDR1 is SGHVS and CDR2 FNYEAQ. Trimming left V 1 base short and J 5 bases short, with 17 bases between. The CDR3 is 16 residues long. The CDR3 DNA follows: TGTGCCAGCAGCTTAGTACTAGATTGGGGGTTTACTGAAGCTTTCTTT. As protein: CASSLVLDWGFTEAFF.

The chain has TRBV5-4 and TRBJ2-7, with a possible D match to TRBD1 (5 bases). CDR1 is SGHNT, CDR2 YYREEE, per germline (reference sequence). CDR3 length: 14 amino acids. V lost 0 bases, J lost 4 bases, and 11 bases lay in between. CDR3 loop: CASSLGGVRYEQYF. The CDR3 DNA follows: TGTGCCAGCAGCTTGGGGGGCGTAAGATACGAGCAGTACTTC.

The chain joins TRBV4-1 to TRBJ2-2; 7 nucleotides align to TRBD2. The J segment lost 4 bases and the V segment lost 3 bases, leaving 2 bases of the junction unmatched. The germline CDR1 and CDR2 sequences are MGHRA and YSYEKL. The CDR3 is made up of 14 amino acids. The CDR3: CASSQGGSTGELFF. CDR3 DNA sequence: TGCGCCAGCAGCCAGGGGGGGAGCACCGGGGAGCTGTTTTTT.

The V gene is TRBV19, the J gene TRBJ1-2; the D gene is possibly TRBD1 (6 bases). The V and J ends lost 6 bases and 3 bases respectively, with 11 bases between them. Germline V CDR1 and CDR2: LNHDA, SQIVND (reference sequence). The CDR3 consists of 13 residues. The CDR3 sequence: CASSPDSYYGYTF. The CDR3 DNA follows: TGTGCCAGTAGCCCGGACAGTTACTATGGCTACACCTTC.

This chain joins TRBV6-5 and TRBJ1-2; D ambiguous. Germline-derived CDR1 and CDR2 are MNHEY and SVGAGI. V was shortened by 7 bases and J by 4 bases, with 10 bases between the two germline ends. This CDR3 region has 12 residues. This chain's CDR3 is CASMVNPYGYTF. In nucleotides, the CDR3 is TGTGCCAGCATGGTGAACCCCTATGGCTACACCTTC.

The CDR3 protein is CASSELWGPYGYTF. CDR3 DNA: TGTGCCAGCAGTGAATTGTGGGGTCCTTATGGCTACACCTTC. The chain uses TRBV2 and TRBJ1-2; no firm D call. V was trimmed by 2 bases and J by 5 bases, leaving 12 bases between them. This CDR3 is 14 amino acids long. Germline V gives CDR1 SNHLY, CDR2 FYNNEI.

The rearrangement uses TRBV27 and TRBJ1-1; 8 bases are shared with TRBD1. There are 14 residues in the CDR3. J gave up 0 bases and V 5 bases, and 2 bases lay outside the gene matches. Germline V CDR1 and CDR2: MNHEY, SMNVEV (reference sequence). The CDR3 loop reads CASSGRGLNTEAFF. CDR3 nucleotide sequence: TGTGCCAGCAGTGGCAGGGGGCTGAACACTGAAGCTTTCTTT.

The chain carries TRBV12-5 and TRBJ2-1; no clear D. CDR1 is LGHNT, CDR2 FRNRAP, per germline. With 6 bases removed from V and 2 bases from J, the gap between germline ends came to 11 bases. This CDR3 has 14 residues. CDR3 nucleotide sequence: TGTGCTAGTGGCGATGGGGATGCCTACAATGAGCAGTTCTTC. This codes for CASGDGDAYNEQFF. The full variable domain, with the rest looked up from reference TRBV12-5 and TRBJ2-1, is DARVTQTPRHKVTEMGQEVTMRCQPILGHNTVFWYRQTMMQGLELLAYFRNRAPLDDSGMPKDRFSAEMPDATLATLKIQPSEPRDSAVYFCASGDGDAYNEQFFGPGTRLTVL.

The V call is TRBV7-3, the J call TRBJ1-6; D possibly corresponds to TRBD1 (5 bases). Looked up from germline, CDR1 is SGHTA and CDR2 is FQGTGA. The CDR3 loop spans 16 amino acids. V lost 5 bases and J 9 bases, leaving 20 bases between the germline ends. CDR3 sequence reads: CASSPRDLGGISPLHF. The CDR3 region has the DNA TGTGCCAGCAGCCCCCGGGACCTAGGAGGAATTTCACCCCTCCACTTT.

This clone was counted a few times. This chain uses TRBV19 with TRBJ1-2; a weak D match, TRBD1 (5 bases). Germline V lookup: CDR1 LNHDA, CDR2 SQIVND (reference sequence). This CDR3 is built from 15 residues. Between the trimmed V and J ends, which lost 10 bases and 7 bases, there was a span of 25 bases. CDR3 sequence reads: CATQERGRGGTGYTF. CDR3 nucleotides: TGTGCCACCCAGGAACGGGGCCGAGGAGGGACTGGCTACACCTTC. The whole variable domain, remainder taken from reference TRBV19 and TRBJ1-2, is DGGITQSPKYLFRKEGQNVTLSCEQNLNHDAMYWYRQDPGQGLRLIYYSQIVNDFQKGDIAEGYSVSREKKESFPLTVTSAQKNPTAFYLCATQERGRGGTGYTFGSGTRLTVV.

This clone has more than one count but fewer than ten. The J gene is TRBJ2-5, the V gene TRBV7-2; tentatively, D is TRBD1 or TRBD2 (5 bases each). With the DNA end fitting TRBJ2-7 better, the J assignment may be wrong. CDR1 and CDR2 (germline): SGHTA, FQGNSA. The CDR3 contains 15 residues. Written as DNA, the CDR3 is TGTGCCAGCAGCTTAGGGAAGGGACCCACCTACGAGCAGTACTTC. Translation: CASSLGKGPTYEQYF.

This chain connects TRBV20-1 to TRBJ2-7; 7 bases agree with TRBD2. The CDR3 extends over 11 amino acids. V was clipped by 6 bases and J by 6 bases; unmatched bases: 5. Germline values: CDR1 DFQATT, CDR2 SNEGSKA (reference sequence). The CDR3 DNA is TGCAGTGCCCTGACTAGCTCCGAGCAGTACTTC. Protein product: CSALTSSEQYF.

The V call is TRBV19, the J call TRBJ1-5; D not resolved. Trimming cost V 5 bases and J 4 bases, with 9 bases left between them. CDR1 is LNHDA, CDR2 SQIVND, per germline (reference sequence). The length of the CDR3 is 13 residues. For the CDR3, the DNA is TGTGCCAGTAGTCCTCTGGCAAATCAGCCCCAGCATTTT. Translating it yields CASSPLANQPQHF.

The J gene is TRBJ2-1, the V gene TRBV11-3; the D gene is possibly TRBD1 (6 bases). The CDR3 covers 14 residues. V lost 6 bases, J lost 6 bases, and 15 bases lay in between. Looked up from germline, CDR1 is SGHNT and CDR2 is YENEEA. The CDR3 nucleotides are TGTGCCAGCAGTAACCTTAGGGACACCAATGAGCAGTTCTTC. This codes for CASSNLRDTNEQFF. Full variable domain (rest looked up from reference TRBV11-3 and TRBJ2-1): EAGVVQSPRYKIIEKKQPVAFWCNPISGHNTLYWYLQNLGQGPELLIRYENEEAVDDSQLPKDRFSAERLKGVDSTLKIQPAELGDSAVYLCASSNLRDTNEQFFGPGTRLTVL.